The T cell receptor beta chain under discussion was sequenced for a study of circulating tumor DNA in untreated peripheral T-cell lymphoma (dated by TCRdb to 2020 to 2023). General findings and caveats noted by the study authors: Tumor-specific clonotypes were found in over 75% of patients, coming from roughly nine tenths of baseline tissues and approximately 65% of baseline serum samples.

Baseline tumor tissue collected before treatment was sequenced to identify tumor-specific TCR clonotypes. The study used next-generation sequencing of T-cell receptor sequences to monitor peripheral T-cell lymphoma patients receiving frontline treatment on a trial. Regarding this clone: The antigen this receptor binds is unknown. No base-level quality is on record; no much larger clone is a single base apart.

The library was built by means of the immunoSEQ multiplex PCR assay. Entries here come from immuneACCESS through TCRdb and include only in-frame sequences with V and J called. Some clones fail to appear in such tables; in the studies checked, an unresolved V gene covers under half of the shortfall, and the cause of the remainder is unknown. A total of roughly 10,000 clones appear in this sample, roughly 82% of them only once. Jointly, the top ten make up just over 2% of the sample. This clonotype originated in a human donor with peripheral T-cell lymphoma. The sample was tumor tissue.

The DNA sequence follows: TGTGCCAGCAGCCCGCGGTATGTGGCTGAGTATGAGCAGTTCTTC. The translation is CASSPRYVAEYEQFF. The V and J genes are TRBV7-1 and TRBJ2-1, with the identity of the D gene unclear. TRBV7-1 is an open reading frame whose function is uncertain. Counted from cysteine to phenylalanine, this CDR3 has 15 amino acids. The entry retains the CDR3 DNA only, 45 bases that are in frame from base 1. V is clipped by 5 bases and J by 8 bases, and the sequence between their germline boundaries is 19 bases long.